This T cell receptor (beta chain) was sequenced for a study of cytomegalovirus exposure and HLA in healthy donors. Study results and limitations: High sensitivity and specificity were reportedly achieved when the classifier diagnosed cytomegalovirus status. Most TCRs appeared rarely, but some public TCRs recurred in many donors. There were three CMV-associated chains whose specificity for CMV antigens was confirmed in vitro.

Comment on this clone: Its antigen is still unknown.

V lost 6 bases to trimming and J lost 7 bases, with 18 bases between them. The CDR3 contains 15 residues. The germline CDR1 and CDR2 sequences are SGHNT and YENEEA. The donors belonged to the approximately 120-subject validation cohort, separate from the roughly 710-subject first cohort. Libraries were prepared by immunoSEQ multiplex PCR; TCRdb keeps only in-frame clonotypes and omits some of them. The sample includes 150,000 to 200,000 clones, around 81% of them seen just once. The source material was PBMCs. The rearrangement joins TRBV11-3 to TRBJ1-4; a weak D match, TRBD1 (6 bases). This sequence originates from a man aged 25-40 years in good health and CMV-seropositive. CDR3 sequence (DNA): TGTGCCAGCAGACCTGGGGAGGGGGGGATTGAAAAACTGTTTTTT. Its protein product is CASRPGEGGIEKLFF.